The subject of this entry is one TCR beta chain. Its target is not known. UMI labels and 5' RACE were used to prepare the TRB cDNA libraries. TCRdb reprocessed the 5' RACE reads and stores each CDR3 protein as one record, lacking DNA. This repertoire comprises more than 70,000 distinct CDR3 sequences; its ten largest clones make up roughly 0.62%. The CDR3 spans 12 residues. Germline V gene sequence: CDR1 MNHEY, CDR2 SVGAGI. Triplicate approximately 300,000-cell sorts were made of each CD8+ T cell subset. The sample originates from a study of CXCR3-negative and CXCR3-positive naive CD8 T cells. Study-level findings and limits: Naive CXCR3-negative cells resembled naive CXCR3-positive cells in TRBV-TRBJ usage; memory cells differed. TRB CDR3 properties were used to infer TCR strength, and surface CD5 was comparable between naive subsets. Each naive subset displayed comparably high diversity, whereas memory CD8+ cells displayed much lower diversity. Naive CXCR3-positive cells had TRB CDR3s more hydrophobic than those of CXCR3-negative naive cells.

Sequencing was carried out using naive CXCR3+ CD8+ T cells from blood. Noted subset: CD45RO-CCR7+CD27+CD95- naive CD8+ T cells expressing CXCR3 (TNR3+). The sequence came from a human donor in good health. Some clones in this sample may be carry-over from other donors' samples. This chain uses TRBV6-5 with TRBJ1-6. The CDR3 region is CATSSYNSPLHF.